This TCR beta chain is from a study of beta chain features in type 1 diabetes. Across the study: Sorted cell examination encompassed about 110 million cells across all samples.

Expressed TCRB transcripts got sequenced, as all isolated RNA was reverse transcribed. Repertoires were generated with immunoSEQ multiplex PCR, while TCRdb's copy carries only in-frame clones and drops some. The table includes over 200,000 clones, approximately 11% detected once. Using CD45RO/CCR7/CD25/CD127/CD95/CD27, CD4+ naive, central memory, regulatory and stem cell-like memory cells were sorted. General study findings and limits: In all four CD4+ subsets, TCRB CDR3 length was significantly, moderately reduced in type 1 diabetes. In cDNA sequencing, cells with high TCR expression could be over-represented. Healthy donors had naive, central memory and Treg TCRB repertoires that appeared less similar than those seen among patients.

As to this clone: Its matching antigen is unknown.

This receptor was taken from a man aged 30-40 years with type 1 diabetes. The sequencing sample was made of naive CD4+ T cells from blood.

CDR3 DNA sequence: TGCAGTGCTCCCAGGACTGAAGCTTTCTTT. Its translation is CSAPRTEAFF. V is TRBV20-1 and J is TRBJ1-1; no reliable D call. CDR3 length: 10 amino acids. Germline assignment: CDR1 DFQATT and CDR2 SNEGSKA (reference sequence). The V gene lost 5 bases and the J gene lost 5 bases, with 6 bases spanning the gap.